Listed here are 18 T cell receptor beta chains from one sample, sequenced in a study of cytomegalovirus exposure and HLA in healthy donors. Primers: 60 Vbeta forward and 13 Jbeta reverse. Produced via immunoSEQ multiplex PCR; TCRdb's table is partial and in-frame only. The sample consists of approximately 180,000 clones, approximately 81% of them appearing once. The material sequenced was PBMCs. All receptors derive from a woman in her 30s in good health and CMV-seronegative.

Regarding this clone: The junction does not match germline at one end; this may be a read error. This sequence joins TRBV7-2 and TRBJ2-4, with TRBD2 as a possible D gene (6 bases). The CDR3 extends over 18 amino acids. Per the germline V gene, CDR1 is SGHTA and CDR2 is FQGNSA. CDR3 region: CASSSGSPHELAKNSQYF. In nucleotides, the CDR3 is TGTGCCAGCAGCTCGGGATCCCCCCATGAACTAGCCAAAAACAGTCAGTACTTC.

The rearrangement joins TRBV7-8 to TRBJ1-2; D perhaps matches TRBD1 (6 bases). V was clipped by 5 bases and J by 1 base, with 23 bases between them. The CDR3 length is 18 residues. Germline assignment: CDR1 SGHVS and CDR2 FQNEAQ. CDR3 protein: CASSTAGHQITLNYGYTF. The CDR3 bases are TGTGCCAGCAGCACAGCGGGACACCAGATAACCCTTAACTATGGCTACACCTTC. Combining the CDR3 with reference TRBV7-8 and TRBJ1-2 gives the whole variable domain GAGVSQSPRYKVAKRGQDVALRCDPISGHVSLFWYQQALGQGPEFLTYFQNEAQLDKSGLPSDRFFAERPEGSVSTLKIQRTQQEDSAVYLCASSTAGHQITLNYGYTFGSGTRLTVV.

The rearrangement uses TRBV4-1 and TRBJ2-5; 12 bases map to TRBD2. CDR3 size: 18 residues. V shed 0 bases, J shed 2 bases, and the junction held 7 bases outside the gene matches. Germline V CDR1 and CDR2: MGHRA, YSYEKL. CDR3: CASSQDLALAGGQETQYF. The CDR3 DNA is TGCGCCAGCAGCCAAGATCTCGCACTAGCGGGAGGACAAGAGACCCAGTACTTC.

The chain recombines TRBV19 with TRBJ2-7, with D hard to call. The CDR3 runs to 14 residues. Per the germline V gene, CDR1 is LNHDA and CDR2 is SQIVND (reference sequence). Trimming removed 2 bases from V and 1 base from J, with 9 bases in between. CDR3 in amino acids: CASSILGSSYEQYF. The CDR3 DNA sequence: TGTGCCAGTAGTATACTTGGCAGTTCCTACGAGCAGTACTTC.

The V call is TRBV7-9, the J call TRBJ2-7, with 8 positions matching TRBD1. The CDR3 is made up of 15 amino acids. The V segment lost 5 bases and the J segment 2 bases; nucleotides outside the gene matches: 8. The V gene's germline CDR1 is SEHNR and CDR2 FQNEAQ (reference sequence). The CDR3 DNA reads TGTGCCAGCAGCGAGGGGAGACAGGGGACCTACGAGCAGTACTTC. Amino acid sequence: CASSEGRQGTYEQYF.

This clone was counted only a few times. Germline and junction disagree at one end, which may indicate a read error. This chain links TRBV7-9 with TRBJ2-5; D is perhaps TRBD2 (5 bases). This CDR3 contains 17 residues. Germline CDR1 and CDR2: SEHNR and FQNEAQ (reference sequence). The CDR3, as DNA: TGTTCCAGCAGCTTAGACCTAGGGAGCTCCGCGTTAGGGACCCAGTACTTC. The encoded protein is CSSSLDLGSSALGTQYF.

The chain is built from TRBV28 and TRBJ1-6, with D maybe TRBD1 (6 bases). V was clipped by 6 bases and J by 3 bases, with 9 bases between them. Germline V gene sequence: CDR1 MDHEN, CDR2 SYDVKM. The CDR3 consists of 14 residues. CDR3 sequence: CASRVQGYNSPLHF. CDR3 coding DNA: TGTGCCAGCAGGGTACAGGGCTATAATTCACCCCTCCACTTT. Variable domain in full (rest from reference TRBV28 and TRBJ1-6): DVKVTQSSRYLVKRTGEKVFLECVQDMDHENMFWYRQDPGLGLRLIYFSYDVKMKEKGDIPEGYSVSREKKERFSLILESASTNQTSMYLCASRVQGYNSPLHFGNGTRLTVT.

The J gene is TRBJ2-2, the V gene TRBV9; perhaps TRBD2 as D (7 bases). Germline V gene sequence: CDR1 SGDLS, CDR2 YYNGEE. Trimming stripped 0 bases from V and 6 bases from J, with 12 bases between. The CDR3 is 15 amino acids. DNA of the CDR3: TGTGCCAGCAGCGTAGCGGGGGGCTTGGCCGGGGAGCTGTTTTTT. Protein: CASSVAGGLAGELFF.

The V and J genes are TRBV11-2 and TRBJ2-5; D not certain. This CDR3 spans 12 amino acids. Germline loops: CDR1 SGHAT, CDR2 FQNNGV. The CDR3 here is CAPPPDQETQYF. CDR3 sequence (DNA): TGTGCACCCCCGCCGGACCAAGAGACCCAGTACTTC.

The chain has TRBV18 and TRBJ2-1; D is unclear. The CDR3 is 16 amino acids. Germline CDR1 is KGHSH and CDR2 is LQKENI. Trimming removed 0 bases at V and 2 bases at J, with 11 bases between. The CDR3 sequence: CASSPPFGRAYNEQFF. In nucleotides, the CDR3 is TGTGCCAGCTCACCACCATTCGGCCGGGCCTACAATGAGCAGTTCTTC.

This CDR3 reads CASSPSPTRHEQYF. The CDR3 DNA follows: TGTGCCAGCTCACCGTCCCCGACGAGGCACGAGCAGTACTTC. The chain recombines TRBV18 with TRBJ2-7; D not certain. The CDR3 runs to 14 residues. Trimming removed 3 bases at V and 5 bases at J, with 14 bases between. CDR1 and CDR2 from the germline V gene are KGHSH and LQKENI.

This clone appeared a few times. CDR3 bases: TGTGCCAGCAGCCGGACAGGCGAGGGCACTGAAGCTTTCTTT. This sequence encodes CASSRTGEGTEAFF. The gene calls are TRBV6-1 and TRBJ1-1; 7 bases fit TRBD1. The ends lost 6 bases at V and 4 bases at J; junction bases unmatched: 8. The CDR3 extends over 14 amino acids. Germline V gene data show CDR1 as MNHNS and CDR2 as SASEGT.

DNA for the CDR3: TGTGCCAGCAGTTACTCGATTGTGACAGGGACAGATACGCAGTATTTT. This gives the protein CASSYSIVTGTDTQYF. J is TRBJ2-3 and V is TRBV6-5; TRBD1 agrees at 7 bases. Per germline, CDR1 MNHEY and CDR2 SVGAGI. There are 16 residues in the CDR3. V was clipped by 0 bases and J by 3 bases; unmatched bases: 6.

This clone was seen a single time. This chain joins TRBV28 and TRBJ1-2; D perhaps matches TRBD1 (6 bases). The germline gives CDR1 MDHEN, CDR2 SYDVKM. Trimming removed 3 bases at V and 8 bases at J, with 10 bases between. There are 12 residues in the CDR3. Written as DNA, the CDR3 is TGTGCCAGCAGTTTCCAGGGGTTCGGCTACACCTTC. Protein sequence: CASSFQGFGYTF.

In DNA, the CDR3 is TGTGCCAGCAGTTGGAGGGAGGGGACGGCTTTCTTT. It translates to CASSWREGTAFF. The J gene is TRBJ1-1, the V gene TRBV28; D perhaps matches TRBD1 (5 bases). V gave up 4 bases and J gave up 11 bases, with 14 bases separating them. The CDR3 spans 12 residues. Germline CDR1 reads MDHEN; CDR2 reads SYDVKM.

With regard to this clone: At one end, the junction sequence differs from germline, possibly due to a read error. This rearrangement joins TRBV9 to TRBJ2-4; no firm D call. Per germline, CDR1 SGDLS and CDR2 YYNGEE. The CDR3 spans 15 residues. This CDR3 reads CASSVPVFTKNSQYF. DNA of the CDR3: TGTGCCAGCAGCGTTCCAGTCTTCACCAAAAACAGTCAGTACTTC.

This clone was detected only a few times. The chain couples TRBV4-1 to TRBJ2-1; TRBD2 matches at 9 bases. J gave up 1 base and V 3 bases, and 4 bases lay outside the gene matches. CDR3 size: 16 residues. Germline V lookup: CDR1 MGHRA, CDR2 YSYEKL. CDR3: CASSQIAGASYNEQFF. The CDR3 DNA is TGCGCCAGCAGCCAGATAGCGGGAGCGTCCTACAATGAGCAGTTCTTC.

The V and J genes are TRBV6-1 and TRBJ1-4; 7 bases align to TRBD1. Germline CDR1 and CDR2: MNHNS and SASEGT. The CDR3 is 13 residues long. V gave up 6 bases and J gave up 8 bases; unmatched junction bases: 6. In DNA form, the CDR3 reads TGTGCCAGCAGGGCCACAGGGGACGAAAAACTGTTTTTT. It specifies CASRATGDEKLFF.